The 30 T cell receptor beta chains given below trace back to one sample, sequenced in a study of siplizumab effects on memory and regulatory T cells. The protocol was immunoSEQ multiplex PCR, while the TCRdb copy is restricted to in-frame clones and leaves out a portion. The repertoire holds roughly 50,000 clones, with over 85% as singletons. What was sequenced was CD8+ T cells sorted from blood. The receptors were sampled from a human donor in good health.

V gene TRBV11-2 combines with J gene TRBJ2-3, with 7 nucleotides matching TRBD2. The J segment lost 1 base and the V segment lost 0 bases, leaving 4 bases of the junction unmatched. The CDR3 runs to 16 residues. The germline V gene has CDR1 SGHAT and CDR2 FQNNGV. CDR3 sequence reads: CASSLEAGFRTDTQYF. For the CDR3, the DNA is TGTGCCAGCAGCTTAGAAGCGGGATTTCGCACAGATACGCAGTATTTT. The complete variable domain, with remaining parts taken from reference TRBV11-2 and TRBJ2-3, reads EAGVAQSPRYKIIEKRQSVAFWCNPISGHATLYWYQQILGQGPKLLIQFQNNGVVDDSQLPKDRFSAERLKGVDSTLKIQPAKLEDSAVYLCASSLEAGFRTDTQYFGPGTRLTVL.

The chain couples TRBV11-2 to TRBJ1-1; D gene uncertain. The V end was cut by 2 bases, the J end by 1 base, with 5 bases between. This CDR3 comprises 13 residues. Per germline, CDR1 SGHAT and CDR2 FQNNGV. The chain's CDR3 is CASSLSANTEAFF. CDR3 bases: TGTGCCAGCAGCTTATCCGCGAACACTGAAGCTTTCTTT.

This rearrangement joins TRBV27 to TRBJ2-1; 10 nucleotides agree with TRBD2. This CDR3 is built from 17 residues. In germline, CDR1 is MNHEY, CDR2 SMNVEV (reference sequence). V was clipped by 4 bases and J by 2 bases; unmatched bases: 8. The CDR3 spells CASSSPHSGGPYNEQFF. The CDR3 nucleotides are TGTGCCAGCAGTTCCCCCCATAGCGGGGGGCCCTACAATGAGCAGTTCTTC.

The rearrangement joins TRBV4-1 to TRBJ2-7, with 7 bases matching TRBD2. Trimming took 0 bases from V and 6 from J; bases not matched to a gene: 8. The CDR3 contains 15 residues. The germline gives CDR1 MGHRA, CDR2 YSYEKL. The CDR3 DNA follows: TGCGCCAGCAGCCAAGAGGGGGGGAAGGGCCTCGAGCAGTACTTC. Amino acid sequence: CASSQEGGKGLEQYF.

V usage is TRBV15 and J usage is TRBJ2-3, with D uncertain. The CDR3 sequence is 15 residues long. V was shortened by 1 base and J by 0 bases, with 8 bases between the two germline ends. Germline lookup yields CDR1 LNHNV and CDR2 YYDKDF (reference sequence). Written as DNA, the CDR3 is TGTGCCACCAGCAGAGTGGGATCTAGCACAGATACGCAGTATTTT. This translates into CATSRVGSSTDTQYF.

The chain uses TRBV28 and TRBJ2-5; 9 bases are a match to TRBD2. With 4 bases clipped from V and 4 bases from J, the junction kept 13 bases outside the gene matches. The CDR3 runs to 17 residues. Germline CDR1 reads MDHEN; CDR2 reads SYDVKM. The CDR3 DNA reads as TGTGCCAGCAGTTCGCTCGCTGGCGGGGGGGTGAGAGAGACCCAGTACTTC. This translates into CASSSLAGGGVRETQYF.

This clone was picked up one time. The genes are TRBV25-1 and TRBJ1-1; 9 bases line up with TRBD1. This CDR3 contains 13 residues. Per germline, CDR1 MGHDK and CDR2 SYGVNS. V gave up 7 bases and J gave up 5 bases; unmatched junction bases: 5. The CDR3 protein is CASTTGGVTEAFF. CDR3 DNA: TGTGCCAGCACCACAGGGGGCGTTACTGAAGCTTTCTTT.

V gene TRBV9 combines with J gene TRBJ2-3; maybe TRBD2 (5 bases). In germline, CDR1 is SGDLS, CDR2 YYNGEE. CDR3 length equals 15 residues. Trimming removed 0 bases at V and 0 bases at J, with 8 bases between. CDR3 coding DNA: TGTGCCAGCAGCGTAGGAGGACTGAGCACAGATACGCAGTATTTT. Amino acids: CASSVGGLSTDTQYF.

CDR3 residues: CASSLIQGGAETQYF. Here the CDR3 DNA reads TGTGCCAGCAGCTTAATACAGGGAGGTGCGGAGACCCAGTACTTC. The rearrangement links TRBV7-9 to TRBJ2-5, with D possibly called TRBD1 or TRBD2 (6 bases each). This CDR3 is 15 amino acids long. CDR1 SEHNR and CDR2 FQNEAQ come from the germline V gene (reference sequence). The germline V and J ends were trimmed by 2 bases and 5 bases, with 15 bases remaining between them.

The chain recombines TRBV19 with TRBJ2-3, with 8 bases that match TRBD2. This CDR3 has 16 amino acids. Trimming took 5 bases from V and 0 from J; bases not matched to a gene: 7. Germline V gives CDR1 LNHDA, CDR2 SQIVND (reference sequence). The CDR3 bases are TGTGCCAGTAGTCCTCCTAGCGGGCCTAGCACAGATACGCAGTATTTT. Protein: CASSPPSGPSTDTQYF.

V gene TRBV7-2 combines with J gene TRBJ2-3, with 9 positions matching TRBD2. Germline lookup yields CDR1 SGHTA and CDR2 FQGNSA. CDR3 length equals 15 residues. V lost 5 bases and J lost 6; bases outside the gene matches: 9. The CDR3 loop reads CASSLSGSIMDTQYF. In DNA form, the CDR3 reads TGTGCCAGCAGCCTTAGCGGGAGTATTATGGATACGCAGTATTTT.

The chain uses TRBV2 and TRBJ2-2, with D unresolved. V was pared by 3 bases and J by 0 bases, with 14 bases between. Germline loops: CDR1 SNHLY, CDR2 FYNNEI. The length of the CDR3 is 17 residues. The CDR3 protein is CASSEYQPLANTGELFF. In nucleotides, the CDR3 is TGTGCCAGCAGTGAGTACCAACCCCTCGCGAACACCGGGGAGCTGTTTTTT.

The chain links TRBV9 to TRBJ2-7; TRBD1 aligns across 7 bases. J gave up 0 bases and V 4 bases, and 4 bases lay outside the gene matches. CDR3 length: 14 residues. CDR1 and CDR2 (germline): SGDLS, YYNGEE. CDR3 sequence: CASSLGQSSYEQYF. DNA for the CDR3: TGTGCCAGCAGCCTGGGACAGAGCTCCTACGAGCAGTACTTC. Together with reference TRBV9 and TRBJ2-7, the CDR3 gives the full variable domain: DSGVTQTPKHLITATGQRVTLRCSPRSGDLSVYWYQQSLDQGLQFLIQYYNGEERAKGNILERFSAQQFPDLHSELNLSSLELGDSALYFCASSLGQSSYEQYFGPGTRLTVT.

This chain uses TRBV28 with TRBJ2-5; 8 positions agree with TRBD1. V shed 5 bases, J shed 5 bases, and the junction held 4 bases outside the gene matches. This CDR3 region has 13 residues. The germline V gene has CDR1 MDHEN and CDR2 SYDVKM. CDR3 loop: CASSTTGDETQYF. CDR3 sequence (DNA): TGTGCCAGCAGTACGACAGGGGACGAGACCCAGTACTTC.

V gene TRBV2 combines with J gene TRBJ1-4; D is perhaps TRBD1 (6 bases). The CDR3 spans 14 residues. CDR1 and CDR2 from the germline V gene are SNHLY and FYNNEI. V was clipped by 6 bases and J by 5 bases, with 13 bases between them. CDR3 sequence (DNA): TGTGCCAGCAGGTCCCCCACAGGGAATGAAAAACTGTTTTTT. It codes for CASRSPTGNEKLFF.

This clone was observed a single time. The chain joins TRBV6-1 to TRBJ2-5, with D perhaps TRBD2 (6 bases). This CDR3 has 17 amino acids. Trimming removed 8 bases from V and 1 base from J, with 23 bases in between. Germline V gene lookup returns CDR1 MNHNS and CDR2 SASEGT. In DNA form, the CDR3 reads TGTGCCAGCGGTCAAGATCCTAGCGACCCATTCCAAGAGACCCAGTACTTC. Its translation is CASGQDPSDPFQETQYF.

The chain has TRBV10-1 and TRBJ2-7; 11 bases match TRBD2. V lost 9 bases to trimming and J lost 3 bases; unmatched junction nucleotides: 7. Germline assignment: CDR1 WNHNN and CDR2 SYGVQD (reference sequence). The CDR3 is made up of 14 amino acids. The CDR3 loop reads CASPSSGRYYEQYF. In nucleotides, the CDR3 is TGCGCCAGTCCCTCTAGCGGGAGGTACTACGAGCAGTACTTC.

This clone is labeled medium-sized. This CDR3 is CASSENREITDTQYF. In DNA form, the CDR3 reads TGTGCCAGCAGCGAAAACAGGGAAATCACAGATACGCAGTATTTT. The gene calls are TRBV7-9 and TRBJ2-3; D is possibly TRBD1 (6 bases). The CDR3 spans 15 residues. Germline assignment: CDR1 SEHNR and CDR2 FQNEAQ (reference sequence). Deletions cut 5 bases from V and 2 bases from J, with 14 bases between.

The chain couples TRBV18 to TRBJ2-7; no clear D. The V and J ends lost 2 bases and 5 bases respectively, with 4 bases between them. Germline V CDR1 and CDR2: KGHSH, LQKENI. The CDR3 spans 11 residues. CDR3 residues: CASSPGDEQYF. CDR3 nucleotides: TGTGCCAGCTCACCAGGGGACGAGCAGTACTTC.

This chain joins TRBV7-9 and TRBJ2-5; no reliable D call. This CDR3 is 14 amino acids long. Per germline, CDR1 SEHNR and CDR2 FQNEAQ (reference sequence). V lost 4 bases and J lost 7, with 16 bases in between. As DNA, the CDR3 is TGTGCCAGCAGCTCCTCAGACGGTCGTCGGACCCAGTACTTC. Translating gives CASSSSDGRRTQYF.

This chain links TRBV7-8 with TRBJ2-2; the match to TRBD2 covers 11 bases. V lost 5 bases and J lost 0; bases outside the gene matches: 5. Germline V gives CDR1 SGHVS, CDR2 FQNEAQ. The CDR3 consists of 17 residues. The CDR3 protein is CASSSPGLAANTGELFF. The CDR3 DNA reads as TGTGCCAGCAGCAGTCCGGGACTAGCGGCGAACACCGGGGAGCTGTTTTTT.

The chain uses TRBV19 and TRBJ2-1; D might be TRBD1 or TRBD2, each matching 6 bases. V dropped 2 bases and J dropped 6 bases, with 11 bases sitting between them. The CDR3 extends over 14 amino acids. From germline, CDR1 is LNHDA and CDR2 SQIVND (reference sequence). The CDR3 sequence: CASSIIEGGNEQFF. The CDR3, as DNA: TGTGCCAGTAGTATAATTGAGGGGGGCAATGAGCAGTTCTTC.

The V gene is TRBV27, the J gene TRBJ2-7; 7 bases map to TRBD2. This CDR3 is built from 14 residues. Germline CDR1 MNHEY, CDR2 SMNVEV (reference sequence). Trimming at V came to 2 bases and at J to 4 bases, leaving 5 bases not matched to a gene. In nucleotides, the CDR3 is TGTGCCAGCAGTTTACCTGGGACTACATACGAGCAGTACTTC. It yields the protein CASSLPGTTYEQYF.

The chain recombines TRBV7-9 with TRBJ2-7; D may be TRBD2 (5 bases). This CDR3 spans 12 amino acids. V was shortened by 5 bases and J by 1 base, with 6 bases between the two germline ends. Germline V gene lookup returns CDR1 SEHNR and CDR2 FQNEAQ (reference sequence). This chain's CDR3 is CASSRESYEQYF. CDR3 DNA sequence: TGTGCCAGCAGCCGGGAATCCTACGAGCAGTACTTC.

The chain is built from TRBV19 and TRBJ2-7; 9 positions agree with TRBD2. After removal of 9 bases from V and 1 base from J, the junction contained 10 bases not matched to a gene. Germline V gene data show CDR1 as LNHDA and CDR2 as SQIVND (reference sequence). The CDR3 contains 15 residues. The CDR3 region is CASRLAADLSYEQYF. The CDR3 DNA follows: TGTGCCAGCAGACTAGCGGCTGATCTTTCCTACGAGCAGTACTTC.

This chain connects TRBV5-4 to TRBJ2-7; 9 nucleotides agree with TRBD2. The germline gives CDR1 SGHNT, CDR2 YYREEE (reference sequence). The J segment lost 7 bases and the V segment lost 7 bases, leaving 3 bases of the junction unmatched. The CDR3 runs 11 residues. This CDR3 reads CASFAGGEQYF. CDR3 coding DNA: TGTGCCAGCTTCGCGGGAGGGGAGCAGTACTTC.

The V and J genes are TRBV7-9 and TRBJ2-4; D perhaps matches TRBD2 (5 bases). The CDR3 extends over 13 amino acids. Germline CDR1 reads SEHNR; CDR2 reads FQNEAQ (reference sequence). V lost 1 base and J 9 bases, leaving 10 bases between the germline ends. The CDR3 DNA sequence: TGTGCCAGCAGCTTAGAGGGAGTAAGCATTCAGTACTTC. Translating it yields CASSLEGVSIQYF. The full variable domain, its missing parts supplied by reference TRBV7-9 and TRBJ2-4, is DTGVSQNPRHKITKRGQNVTFRCDPISEHNRLYWYRQTLGQGPEFLTYFQNEAQLEKSRLLSDRFSAERPKGSFSTLEIQRTEQGDSAMYLCASSLEGVSIQYFGAGTRLSVL.

This clone was observed a handful of times. The gene calls are TRBV6-4 and TRBJ2-7; 10 bases agree with TRBD1. V lost 5 bases to trimming and J lost 8 bases; unmatched junction nucleotides: 12. Germline V lookup: CDR1 MRHNA, CDR2 SNTAGT. This CDR3 has 15 residues. CDR3 coding DNA: TGTGCCAGCAGTCCCCGCGGGACAGGGGTTGTTAAGCAGTACTTC. This codes for CASSPRGTGVVKQYF.

The chain combines TRBV28 with TRBJ2-3; D remains unclear. CDR1 and CDR2 (germline): MDHEN, SYDVKM. The V end was cut by 4 bases, the J end by 2 bases, with 1 base between. The CDR3 runs to 11 residues. Written as DNA, the CDR3 is TGTGCCAGCAGTTACACAGATACGCAGTATTTT. Protein product: CASSYTDTQYF. Looking up the rest from reference TRBV28 and TRBJ2-3 gives the full variable domain: DVKVTQSSRYLVKRTGEKVFLECVQDMDHENMFWYRQDPGLGLRLIYFSYDVKMKEKGDIPEGYSVSREKKERFSLILESASTNQTSMYLCASSYTDTQYFGPGTRLTVL.

This chain joins TRBV7-8 and TRBJ2-7, with 15 positions matching TRBD2. Germline CDR1 reads SGHVS; CDR2 reads FQNEAQ. The CDR3 is 18 residues long. Trimming at V came to 3 bases and at J to 1 base, leaving 7 bases not matched to a gene. The chain's CDR3 is CASSFIPGLAGGSYEQYF. Written as DNA, the CDR3 is TGTGCCAGCAGCTTTATCCCGGGACTAGCGGGAGGTTCCTACGAGCAGTACTTC.